The 18 T cell receptor beta chains reported below all come from one sample, sequenced in a study of follicular helper T cells after annual influenza vaccination. The method was immunoSEQ multiplex PCR; TCRdb's version includes in-frame clones alone and lacks a portion of them. Of about 7,800 clones in the sample, 83% were seen once. Time point indicated: 2014-2015 season, 7 days after vaccination. The sequences come from CXCR5+ CD38- circulating T follicular helper cells from blood, collected 7 days after influenza vaccination. As for subset: circulating Tfh, non-naive CD4+CXCR5+PD-1+ (ICOS+CD38+ or ICOS-CD38-). All receptors derive from an adult who received the influenza vaccine.

The chain links TRBV4-1 to TRBJ2-4, with 8 bases matching TRBD1. CDR3 length equals 16 residues. The trim removed 4 bases at V and 5 bases at J, leaving 10 bases unmatched. Germline CDR1 reads MGHRA; CDR2 reads YSYEKL. Here the CDR3 reads CASSRTAGTGQNIQYF. The DNA for the CDR3 is TGCGCCAGCAGCCGCACCGCTGGGACAGGCCAAAACATTCAGTACTTC.

There are a few counts of this clone. V usage is TRBV10-3 and J usage is TRBJ1-5; D is unclear. The CDR3 extends over 13 amino acids. Per the germline V gene, CDR1 is ENHRY and CDR2 is SYGVKD. The V end lost 3 bases, the J end lost 3 bases, and 6 bases lay between the germline ends. The CDR3 here is CAISEQSNQPQHF. As DNA, the CDR3 is TGTGCCATCAGTGAACAGTCCAATCAGCCCCAGCATTTT.

In its sample, this clone was seen a few times. The rearrangement uses TRBV7-7 and TRBJ2-7; D is uncertain. CDR3 length: 13 residues. V gave up 1 base and J gave up 1 base, with 5 bases separating them. Germline V gene lookup returns CDR1 SSHAT and CDR2 FNYEAQ (reference sequence). The CDR3 sequence: CASSLGPSYEQYF. As DNA, the CDR3 is TGTGCCAGCAGCTTAGGACCTTCCTACGAGCAGTACTTC.

The rearrangement links TRBV27 to TRBJ2-5, with D unresolved. Per germline, CDR1 MNHEY and CDR2 SMNVEV (reference sequence). This CDR3 is built from 12 residues. As DNA, the CDR3 is TGTGCGATACAAGACCCCCAAGAGACCCAGTACTTC. Its protein is CAIQDPQETQYF.

This chain connects TRBV7-2 to TRBJ2-7; TRBD1 matches 9 bases. The CDR3 spans 15 residues. V lost 6 bases to trimming and J lost 4 bases; unmatched junction nucleotides: 10. CDR1 is SGHTA and CDR2 is FQGNSA in the germline V gene. The CDR3 reads CASSLRGQGLYEQYF. The DNA of the CDR3 is TGTGCCAGCAGTTTACGGGGACAGGGTTTATACGAGCAGTACTTC.

The chain has TRBV4-3 and TRBJ2-3; 9 bases line up with TRBD1. Germline CDR1 LGHNA, CDR2 YSLEER. Trimming at V came to 1 base and at J to 4 bases, leaving 15 bases not matched to a gene. The length of the CDR3 is 19 residues. CDR3 residues: CASSQVMHWDRDTSDTQYF. The CDR3 nucleotides read TGCGCCAGCAGCCAAGTAATGCATTGGGACAGGGATACGTCAGATACGCAGTATTTT.

V gene TRBV7-8 combines with J gene TRBJ1-2; weak D call: TRBD1 (5 bases). Between the trimmed V and J ends, which lost 0 bases and 5 bases, there was a span of 10 bases. This CDR3 region has 14 residues. The germline gives CDR1 SGHVS, CDR2 FQNEAQ. This chain's CDR3 is CASSLAGDGYGYTF. The CDR3 coding sequence is TGTGCCAGCAGCTTAGCGGGGGACGGGTATGGCTACACCTTC.

This sequence joins TRBV18 and TRBJ2-1; 7 positions match TRBD2. This CDR3 is 16 amino acids long. V lost 2 bases and J lost 2; bases outside the gene matches: 6. Germline values: CDR1 KGHSH, CDR2 LQKENI. The CDR3 spells CASSPNGLGTYNEQFF. DNA of the CDR3: TGTGCCAGCTCACCAAATGGACTAGGGACCTACAATGAGCAGTTCTTC. Full variable domain (outside the CDR3, taken from reference TRBV18 and TRBJ2-1): NAGVMQNPRHLVRRRGQEARLRCSPMKGHSHVYWYRQLPEEGLKFMVYLQKENIIDESGMPKERFSAEFPKEGPSILRIQQVVRGDSAAYFCASSPNGLGTYNEQFFGPGTRLTVL.

The chain combines TRBV28 with TRBJ1-5; D is ambiguous. The V gene lost 7 bases and the J gene lost 0 bases, with 7 bases spanning the gap. The V gene's germline CDR1 is MDHEN and CDR2 SYDVKM. The CDR3 contains 13 residues. The CDR3 region is CASTVNSNQPQHF. DNA for the CDR3: TGTGCCAGCACCGTTAATAGCAATCAGCCCCAGCATTTT.

This clone has just one count. The V and J genes are TRBV11-3 and TRBJ1-2; D not certain. The CDR3 is made up of 14 amino acids. The V end was cut by 1 base, the J end by 2 bases, with 8 bases between. Looked up from germline, CDR1 is SGHNT and CDR2 is YENEEA. The CDR3 nucleotides are TGTGCCAGCAGCTTAGTCGGGCTAAACTATGGCTACACCTTC. This codes for CASSLVGLNYGYTF.

The chain carries TRBV18 and TRBJ1-2; D is uncertain. Trimming cost V 0 bases and J 4 bases, with 9 bases left between them. Germline CDR1 is KGHSH and CDR2 is LQKENI. The CDR3 loop spans 14 amino acids. The CDR3 reads CASSPPADRYGYTF. The CDR3 coding sequence is TGTGCCAGCTCACCACCGGCAGACCGCTATGGCTACACCTTC.

Here the CDR3 reads CASSSRGGGEKLFF. For the CDR3, the DNA is TGCGCCAGCAGCTCCCGGGGGGGCGGCGAAAAACTGTTTTTT. The V gene is TRBV5-1, the J gene TRBJ1-4; D might be TRBD1 (6 bases). CDR1 SGHRS and CDR2 YFSETQ come from the germline V gene. The V end was cut by 3 bases, the J end by 8 bases, with 14 bases between. This CDR3 has 14 amino acids.

The rearrangement links TRBV28 to TRBJ1-1; D call uncertain. Germline CDR1 is MDHEN and CDR2 is SYDVKM. This CDR3 region has 13 residues. Trimming removed 6 bases from V and 4 bases from J, with 12 bases in between. DNA of the CDR3: TGTGCCAGCAGCATCCACTTAAGCACTGAAGCTTTCTTT. It translates to CASSIHLSTEAFF.

J is TRBJ2-7 and V is TRBV11-2; D gene uncertain. Trimming shortened V by 0 bases and J by 10 bases, and 13 bases separated the two germline ends. CDR3 length equals 13 residues. Germline V gene lookup returns CDR1 SGHAT and CDR2 FQNNGV. CDR3 coding DNA: TGTGCCAGCAGCTTAGATGTCAATACTCCCCAGTACTTC. It encodes CASSLDVNTPQYF.

The chain combines TRBV28 with TRBJ1-4; D gene ambiguous. Germline V gene sequence: CDR1 MDHEN, CDR2 SYDVKM. The CDR3 runs to 13 residues. V gave up 4 bases and J gave up 3 bases, with 6 bases separating them. The CDR3 DNA reads TGTGCCAGCAGTTCCTCATCTAATGAAAAACTGTTTTTT. Residues: CASSSSSNEKLFF.

The rearrangement uses TRBV30 and TRBJ2-5; a weak D match, TRBD2 (5 bases). The V end lost 1 base, the J end lost 7 bases, and 10 bases lay between the germline ends. Germline lookup yields CDR1 GTSNPN and CDR2 SVGIG (reference sequence). The CDR3 loop spans 12 amino acids. CDR3 protein: CAWSGYRGTQYF. The CDR3 DNA reads TGTGCCTGGAGTGGGTATCGGGGGACCCAGTACTTC.

V and J are TRBV28 and TRBJ2-5; D is perhaps TRBD2 (7 bases). The length of the CDR3 is 15 residues. Germline V CDR1 and CDR2: MDHEN, SYDVKM. Deletions cut 5 bases from V and 3 bases from J, with 16 bases between. The CDR3 bases are TGTGCCAGCAGTACGTGGGGGGGCCGTAAAGAGACCCAGTACTTC. It encodes CASSTWGGRKETQYF. The complete variable domain, with remaining parts taken from reference TRBV28 and TRBJ2-5, reads DVKVTQSSRYLVKRTGEKVFLECVQDMDHENMFWYRQDPGLGLRLIYFSYDVKMKEKGDIPEGYSVSREKKERFSLILESASTNQTSMYLCASSTWGGRKETQYFGPGTRLLVL.

The chain joins TRBV11-2 to TRBJ2-2, with 10 bases identical to TRBD2. The CDR3 is 15 residues long. V was pared by 4 bases and J by 4 bases, with 3 bases of the junction left unmatched. Germline lookup yields CDR1 SGHAT and CDR2 FQNNGV. The CDR3 protein is CASSSAGGLTGELFF. The CDR3, as DNA: TGTGCCAGCAGCTCAGCGGGGGGGCTCACCGGGGAGCTGTTTTTT.